This T cell receptor beta chain derives from a study of control samples from healthy donors and cancer patients. The assay was immunoSEQ multiplex PCR, and TCRdb's table has in-frame clones only and misses some. The table includes under 75,000 clones, 75% to 95% detected once. Per germline, CDR1 KGHSH and CDR2 LQKENI. The CDR3 has 13 residues. The V and J ends lost 6 bases and 7 bases respectively, with 13 bases between them. The chain employs TRBV18 and TRBJ2-1, with D perhaps matching TRBD2 (6 bases). The receptor was derived from a woman in her forties or fifties with colorectal cancer. Sequenced: PBMCs. The CDR3 protein is CASSRDLANEQFF. CDR3 DNA: TGTGCCAGCTCGCGGGACTTGGCAAATGAGCAGTTCTTC.